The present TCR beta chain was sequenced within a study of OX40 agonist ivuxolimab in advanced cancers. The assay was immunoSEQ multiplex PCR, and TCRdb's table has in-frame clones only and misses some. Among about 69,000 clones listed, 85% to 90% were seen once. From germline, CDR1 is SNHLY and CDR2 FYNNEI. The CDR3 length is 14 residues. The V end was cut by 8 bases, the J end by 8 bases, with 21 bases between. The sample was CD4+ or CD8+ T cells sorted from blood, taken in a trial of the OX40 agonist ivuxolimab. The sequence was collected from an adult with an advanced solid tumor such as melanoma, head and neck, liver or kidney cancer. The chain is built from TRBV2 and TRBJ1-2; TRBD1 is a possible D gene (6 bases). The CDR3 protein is CASAPGVALGGYTF. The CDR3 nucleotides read TGTGCCAGCGCCCCAGGGGTGGCGCTTGGCGGCTACACCTTC.